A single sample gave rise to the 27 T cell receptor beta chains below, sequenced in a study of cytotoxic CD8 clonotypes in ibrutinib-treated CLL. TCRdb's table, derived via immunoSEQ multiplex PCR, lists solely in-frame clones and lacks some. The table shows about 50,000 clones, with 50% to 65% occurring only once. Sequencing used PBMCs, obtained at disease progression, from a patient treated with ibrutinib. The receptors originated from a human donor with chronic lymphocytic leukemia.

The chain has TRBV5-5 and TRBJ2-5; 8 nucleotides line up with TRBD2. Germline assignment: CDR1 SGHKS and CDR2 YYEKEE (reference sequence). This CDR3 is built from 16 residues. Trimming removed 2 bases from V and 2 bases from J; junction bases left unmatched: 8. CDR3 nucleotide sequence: TGTGCCAGCAGCTTTAGCGGGACTAGGACTCAAGAGACCCAGTACTTC. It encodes CASSFSGTRTQETQYF.

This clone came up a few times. The CDR3 spells CASSPRLAGVRGDNEQFF. CDR3 sequence (DNA): TGTGCCAGCTCACCAAGACTAGCGGGAGTACGAGGGGACAATGAGCAGTTCTTC. The chain has TRBV18 and TRBJ2-1, with 12 bases lining up with TRBD2. Germline V gene sequence: CDR1 KGHSH, CDR2 LQKENI. The CDR3 spans 18 residues. V trimming: 2 bases; J trimming: 5 bases; junction bases outside the gene matches: 10.

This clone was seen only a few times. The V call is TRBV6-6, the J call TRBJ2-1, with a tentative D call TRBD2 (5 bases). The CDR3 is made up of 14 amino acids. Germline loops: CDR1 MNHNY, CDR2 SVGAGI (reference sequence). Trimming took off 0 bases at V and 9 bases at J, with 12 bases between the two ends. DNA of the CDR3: TGTGCCAGCAGTTACTCGGGTGAGGGCACTGAGCAGTTCTTC. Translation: CASSYSGEGTEQFF.

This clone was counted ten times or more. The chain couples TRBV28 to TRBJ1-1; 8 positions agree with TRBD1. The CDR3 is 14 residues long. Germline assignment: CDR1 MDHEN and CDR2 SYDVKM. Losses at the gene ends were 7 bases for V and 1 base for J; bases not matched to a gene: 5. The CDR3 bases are TGTGCCAGCATCACAGGGGGGGCGAACACTGAAGCTTTCTTT. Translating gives CASITGGANTEAFF. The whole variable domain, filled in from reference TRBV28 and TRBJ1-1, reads DVKVTQSSRYLVKRTGEKVFLECVQDMDHENMFWYRQDPGLGLRLIYFSYDVKMKEKGDIPEGYSVSREKKERFSLILESASTNQTSMYLCASITGGANTEAFFGQGTRLTVV.

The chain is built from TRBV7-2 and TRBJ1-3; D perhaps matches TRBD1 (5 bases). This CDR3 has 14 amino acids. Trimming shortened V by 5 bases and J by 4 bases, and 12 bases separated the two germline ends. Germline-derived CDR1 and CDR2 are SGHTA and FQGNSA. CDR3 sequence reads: CASSPGTWGNTIYF. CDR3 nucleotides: TGTGCCAGCAGCCCCGGGACGTGGGGAAACACCATATATTTT.

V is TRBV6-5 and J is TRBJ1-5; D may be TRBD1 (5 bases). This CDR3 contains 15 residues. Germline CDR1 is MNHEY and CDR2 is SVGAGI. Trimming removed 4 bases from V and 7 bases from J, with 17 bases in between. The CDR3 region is CASSSSGRGVQPQHF. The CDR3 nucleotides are TGTGCCAGCAGTTCCTCCGGTCGGGGGGTGCAGCCCCAGCATTTT.

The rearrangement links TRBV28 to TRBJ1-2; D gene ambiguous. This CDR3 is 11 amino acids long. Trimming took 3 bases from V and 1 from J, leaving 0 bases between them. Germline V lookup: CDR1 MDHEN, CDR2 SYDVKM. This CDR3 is CASSFNYGYTF. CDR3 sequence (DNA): TGTGCCAGCAGTTTTAACTATGGCTACACCTTC.

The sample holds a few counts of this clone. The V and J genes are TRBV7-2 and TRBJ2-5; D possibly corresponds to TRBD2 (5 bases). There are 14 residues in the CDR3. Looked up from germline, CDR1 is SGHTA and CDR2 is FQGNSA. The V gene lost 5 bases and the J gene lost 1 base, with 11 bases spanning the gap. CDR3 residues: CASSPRRGQETQYF. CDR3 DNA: TGTGCCAGCAGCCCTCGACGGGGCCAAGAGACCCAGTACTTC. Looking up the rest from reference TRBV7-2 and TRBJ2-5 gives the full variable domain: GAGVSQSPSNKVTEKGKDVELRCDPISGHTALYWYRQSLGQGLEFLIYFQGNSAPDKSGLPSDRFSAERTGGSVSTLTIQRTQQEDSAVYLCASSPRRGQETQYFGPGTRLLVL.

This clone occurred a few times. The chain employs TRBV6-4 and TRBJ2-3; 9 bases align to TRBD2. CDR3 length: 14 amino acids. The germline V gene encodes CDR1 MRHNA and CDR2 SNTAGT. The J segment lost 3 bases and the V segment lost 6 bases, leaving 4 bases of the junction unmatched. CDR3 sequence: CASSATSGTDTQYF. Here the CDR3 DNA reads TGTGCCAGCAGCGCAACTAGCGGGACAGATACGCAGTATTTT.

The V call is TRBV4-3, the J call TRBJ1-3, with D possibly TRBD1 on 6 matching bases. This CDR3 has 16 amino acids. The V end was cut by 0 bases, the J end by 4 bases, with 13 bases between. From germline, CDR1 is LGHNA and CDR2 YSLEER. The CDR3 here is CASSQDGQLVGNTIYF. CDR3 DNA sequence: TGCGCCAGCAGCCAAGATGGACAGTTGGTCGGAAACACCATATATTTT.

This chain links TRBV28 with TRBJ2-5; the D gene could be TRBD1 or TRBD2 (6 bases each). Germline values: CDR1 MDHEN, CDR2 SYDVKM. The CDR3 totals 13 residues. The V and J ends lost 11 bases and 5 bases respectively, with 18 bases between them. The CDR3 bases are TGTGCCGGTCGTCCCGGGGGCGGGGAGACCCAGTACTTC. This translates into CAGRPGGGETQYF.

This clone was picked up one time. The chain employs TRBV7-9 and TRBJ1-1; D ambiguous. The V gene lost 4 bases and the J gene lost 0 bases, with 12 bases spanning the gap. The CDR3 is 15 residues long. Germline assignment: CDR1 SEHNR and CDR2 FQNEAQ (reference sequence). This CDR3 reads CASSSRATLNTEAFF. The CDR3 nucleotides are TGTGCCAGCAGCTCGCGCGCCACGTTGAACACTGAAGCTTTCTTT.

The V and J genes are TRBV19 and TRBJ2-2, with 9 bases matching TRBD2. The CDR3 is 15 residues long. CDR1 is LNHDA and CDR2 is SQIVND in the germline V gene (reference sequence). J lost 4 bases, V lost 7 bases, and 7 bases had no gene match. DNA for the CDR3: TGTGCCAGTATCTTTAGCGGGGGCTTCACCGGGGAGCTGTTTTTT. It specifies CASIFSGGFTGELFF.

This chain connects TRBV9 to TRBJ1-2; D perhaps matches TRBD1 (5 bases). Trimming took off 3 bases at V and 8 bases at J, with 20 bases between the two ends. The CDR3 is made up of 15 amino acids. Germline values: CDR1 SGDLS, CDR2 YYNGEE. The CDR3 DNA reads TGTGCCAGCAGCGGGTCGACGGGACCGGGGGACGGCTACACCTTC. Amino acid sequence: CASSGSTGPGDGYTF.

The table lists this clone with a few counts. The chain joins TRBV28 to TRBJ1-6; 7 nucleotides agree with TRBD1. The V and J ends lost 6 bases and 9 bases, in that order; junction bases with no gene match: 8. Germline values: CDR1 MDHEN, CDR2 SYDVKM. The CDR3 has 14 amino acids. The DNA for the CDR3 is TGTGCCAGCAGGGGACAGTCTAGGGGTTCACCCCTCCACTTT. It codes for CASRGQSRGSPLHF.

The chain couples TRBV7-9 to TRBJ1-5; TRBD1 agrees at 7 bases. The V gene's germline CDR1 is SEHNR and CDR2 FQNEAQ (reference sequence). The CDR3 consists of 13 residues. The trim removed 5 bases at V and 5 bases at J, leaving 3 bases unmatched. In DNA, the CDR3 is TGTGCCAGCAGCCTCACAGGGGATCAGCCCCAGCATTTT. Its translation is CASSLTGDQPQHF.

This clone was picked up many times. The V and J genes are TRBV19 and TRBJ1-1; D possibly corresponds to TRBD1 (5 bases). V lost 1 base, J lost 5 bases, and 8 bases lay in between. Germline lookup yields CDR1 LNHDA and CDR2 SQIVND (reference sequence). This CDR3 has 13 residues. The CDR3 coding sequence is TGTGCCAGTAGTATAGGTAGGGGTACTGAAGCTTTCTTT. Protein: CASSIGRGTEAFF.

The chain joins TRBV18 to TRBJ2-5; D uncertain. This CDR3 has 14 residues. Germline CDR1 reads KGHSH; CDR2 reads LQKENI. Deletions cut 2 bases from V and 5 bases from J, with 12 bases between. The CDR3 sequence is CASSPRPVQETQYF. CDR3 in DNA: TGTGCCAGCTCACCAAGACCGGTTCAGGAGACCCAGTACTTC.

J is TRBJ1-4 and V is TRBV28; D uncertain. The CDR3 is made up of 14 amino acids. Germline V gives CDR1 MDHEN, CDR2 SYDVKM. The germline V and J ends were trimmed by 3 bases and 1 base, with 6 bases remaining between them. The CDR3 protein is CASSFGGTNEKLFF. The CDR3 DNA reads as TGTGCCAGCAGTTTTGGTGGAACTAATGAAAAACTGTTTTTT.

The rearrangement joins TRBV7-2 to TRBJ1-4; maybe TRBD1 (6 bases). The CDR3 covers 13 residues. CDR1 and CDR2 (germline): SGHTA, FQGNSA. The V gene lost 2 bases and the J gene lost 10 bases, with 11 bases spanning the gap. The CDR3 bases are TGTGCCAGCAGCTTAAGTATAGGGGGAAAACTGTTTTTT. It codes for CASSLSIGGKLFF.

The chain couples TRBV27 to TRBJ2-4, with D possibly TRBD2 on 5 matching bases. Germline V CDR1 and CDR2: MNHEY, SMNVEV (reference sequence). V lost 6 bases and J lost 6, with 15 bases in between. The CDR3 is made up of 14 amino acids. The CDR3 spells CASRGFGGVNIQYF. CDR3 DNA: TGTGCCAGCAGGGGGTTTGGAGGTGTAAACATTCAGTACTTC.

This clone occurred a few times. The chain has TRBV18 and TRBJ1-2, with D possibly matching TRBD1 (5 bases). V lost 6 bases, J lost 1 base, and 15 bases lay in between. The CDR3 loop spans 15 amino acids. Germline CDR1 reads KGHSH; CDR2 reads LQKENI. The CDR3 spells CASSPGTGVNYGYTF. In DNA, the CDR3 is TGTGCCAGCTCTCCCGGGACCGGCGTTAACTATGGCTACACCTTC.

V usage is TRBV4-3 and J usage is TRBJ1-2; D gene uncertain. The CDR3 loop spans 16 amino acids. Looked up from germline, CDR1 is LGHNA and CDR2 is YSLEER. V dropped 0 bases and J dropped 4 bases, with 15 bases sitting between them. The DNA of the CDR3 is TGCGCCAGCAGCCAAGATCTTTGGGAGAGAGCCTATGGCTACACCTTC. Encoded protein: CASSQDLWERAYGYTF.

CDR3 region: CASGLANPLPGAGYTF. For the CDR3, the DNA is TGTGCTAGTGGTTTGGCCAACCCCCTCCCGGGAGCTGGCTACACCTTC. The chain recombines TRBV12-5 with TRBJ1-2; D uncertain. Trimming shortened V by 1 base and J by 7 bases, and 19 bases separated the two germline ends. The CDR3 has 16 amino acids. The germline CDR1 and CDR2 sequences are LGHNT and FRNRAP.

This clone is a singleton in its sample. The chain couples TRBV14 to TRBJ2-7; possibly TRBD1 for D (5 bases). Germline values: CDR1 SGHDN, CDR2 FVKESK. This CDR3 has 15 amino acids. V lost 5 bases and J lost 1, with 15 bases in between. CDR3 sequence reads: CASSAIGSGSYEQYF. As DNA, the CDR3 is TGTGCCAGCAGCGCCATCGGGTCAGGGTCCTACGAGCAGTACTTC.

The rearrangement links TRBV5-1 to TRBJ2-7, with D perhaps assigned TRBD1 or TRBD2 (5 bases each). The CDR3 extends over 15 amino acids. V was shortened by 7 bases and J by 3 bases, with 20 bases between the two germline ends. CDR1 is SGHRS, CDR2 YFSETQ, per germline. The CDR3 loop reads CASRAWGAGDYEQYF. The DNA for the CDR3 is TGCGCCAGCCGGGCGTGGGGCGCGGGTGACTACGAGCAGTACTTC.

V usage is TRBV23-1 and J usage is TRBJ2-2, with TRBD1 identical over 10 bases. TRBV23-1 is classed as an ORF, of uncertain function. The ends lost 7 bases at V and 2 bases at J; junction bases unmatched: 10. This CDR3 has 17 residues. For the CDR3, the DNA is TGCGCCAGCACTTACCCGGGACAGGGGTGTAACACCGGGGAGCTGTTTTTT. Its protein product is CASTYPGQGCNTGELFF.